These 14 T cell receptor beta chains were all obtained from the same sample, sequenced in a study of T cells in Graves' hyperthyroidism and ophthalmopathy. TCR beta CDR3 regions were amplified from RNA transcripts. First-round RT-PCR with HTBI primers amplified the TCR CDR3 region. TCRdb independently ran MiXCR on the multiplex PCR reads; one entry per CDR3 protein. The sample has roughly 570,000 distinct CDR3 sequences, more than 45% seen once. Sequenced: peripheral blood or thyroid tissue (not recorded which). Source of these receptors: a woman aged 18-29 years with Graves' hyperthyroidism.

Notes on this clonotype: Possible read error: a much larger clone is one base away. The chain joins TRBV6-2 or TRBV6-3 to TRBJ2-7; TRBD1 aligns across 7 bases. V shed 6 bases, J shed 5 bases, and the junction held 7 bases outside the gene matches. Germline assignment: CDR1 MNHEY and CDR2 SVGEGT. The CDR3 contains 13 residues. The CDR3 protein is CASSRTTGDEQYF. CDR3 coding DNA: TGTGCCAGCAGCAGAACAACAGGGGACGAGCAGTACTTC.

Concerning this clonotype itself: One end of the junction fails to match germline, which may point to a read error. This chain's CDR3 is CASTIAPLAGESYNEQLF. The CDR3, as DNA: TGTGCCAGCACCATAGCCCCCTTGGCGGGAGAGTCCTACAATGAGCAGCTCTTC. The V and J genes are TRBV6-1 and TRBJ2-1; 7 bases are a match to TRBD2. This CDR3 has 18 residues. Germline CDR1 and CDR2: MNHNS and SASEGT.

This clonotype has a count of ten or more. The chain combines TRBV5-1 with TRBJ2-7, with TRBD2 as a possible D gene (6 bases). V was shortened by 1 base and J by 2 bases, with 10 bases between the two germline ends. The length of the CDR3 is 14 residues. The germline V gene has CDR1 SGHRS and CDR2 YFSETQ. CDR3 bases: TGCGCCAGCAGCTTGCCGGACTATGCCTACGAGCAGTACTTC. It encodes CASSLPDYAYEQYF. The full variable domain, with the rest looked up from reference TRBV5-1 and TRBJ2-7, is KAGVTQTPRYLIKTRGQQVTLSCSPISGHRSVSWYQQTPGQGLQFLFEYFSETQRNKGNFPGRFSGRQFSNSRSEMNVSTLELGDSALYLCASSLPDYAYEQYFGPGTRLTVT.

This chain links TRBV20-1 with TRBJ2-5, with 7 positions matching TRBD1. The CDR3 consists of 15 residues. CDR1 is DFQATT and CDR2 is SNEGSKA in the germline V gene (reference sequence). V dropped 4 bases and J dropped 1; count of bases not matched to a gene: 9. CDR3 coding DNA: TGCAGTGCTACAAACAGGGGAGAGATCCAAGAGACCCAGTACTTC. Translated: CSATNRGEIQETQYF.

At least ten counts were recorded for this clonotype. The CDR3 region has the DNA TGCGCCAGCAGTGTTATAGGTCGAAACACCGGGGAGCTGTTTTTT. This sequence encodes CASSVIGRNTGELFF. V is TRBV10-2 and J is TRBJ2-2; D not certain. There are 15 residues in the CDR3. The germline V gene encodes CDR1 WSHSY and CDR2 SAAADI. V gave up 4 bases and J gave up 2 bases, with 11 bases separating them.

This clonotype was recorded a few times. The chain combines TRBV12-3 or TRBV12-4 with TRBJ2-7; D is unresolved. The CDR3 has 14 residues. V was pared by 1 base and J by 2 bases, with 9 bases between. Here the CDR3 DNA reads TGTGCCAGCAGTTTAGAACCCCGCCCCTACGAGCAGTACTTC. This encodes CASSLEPRPYEQYF.

There are many counts of this clonotype. The rearrangement uses TRBV7-2 and TRBJ2-7, with D possibly TRBD2 on 6 matching bases. The CDR3 consists of 15 residues. The V gene lost 3 bases and the J gene lost 2 bases, with 14 bases spanning the gap. CDR1 is SGHTA and CDR2 is FQGNSA in the germline V gene. This CDR3 is CASSLDGGLTYEQYF. The DNA for the CDR3 is TGTGCCAGCAGCTTGGACGGAGGGCTCACCTACGAGCAGTACTTC.

This clonotype was found once. The J gene is TRBJ2-7, the V gene TRBV11-3; the match to TRBD2 covers 9 bases. CDR3 length: 15 residues. The germline V gene has CDR1 SGHNT and CDR2 YENEEA. After removal of 5 bases from V and 0 bases from J, the junction contained 5 bases not matched to a gene. Here the CDR3 DNA reads TGTGCCAGCAGCCGTAGCGGGGGAACCTCCTACGAGCAGTACTTC. It specifies CASSRSGGTSYEQYF.

This clonotype showed up many times. V usage is TRBV6-5 and J usage is TRBJ2-2, with TRBD1 matching 8 bases. The J segment lost 4 bases and the V segment lost 6 bases, leaving 13 bases of the junction unmatched. The V gene's germline CDR1 is MNHEY and CDR2 SVGAGI. The CDR3 is 17 amino acids. The CDR3 region has the DNA TGTGCCAGCAGGGGTGGGACAGGTCCTTCGGGCACCGGGGAGCTGTTTTTT. Protein product: CASRGGTGPSGTGELFF.

The genes are TRBV20-1 and TRBJ2-7; 8 bases agree with TRBD2. The CDR3 runs 15 residues. Germline V CDR1 and CDR2: DFQATT, SNEGSKA (reference sequence). Unmatched junction bases numbered 17, after V lost 6 bases and J lost 7 bases. The chain's CDR3 is CSADRQAGADNEQYF. CDR3 nucleotides: TGCAGTGCCGATCGCCAAGCGGGAGCGGACAATGAGCAGTACTTC.

This clonotype has ten or more counts. The chain carries TRBV12-3 or TRBV12-4 and TRBJ1-1, with D possibly matching TRBD1 (5 bases). This CDR3 has 14 amino acids. V lost 3 bases and J 4 bases, leaving 12 bases between the germline ends. The CDR3 DNA reads TGTGCCAGCAGTTTGCGAAGGGGAATCACTGAAGCTTTCTTT. Encoded protein: CASSLRRGITEAFF.

The chain links TRBV12-3 or TRBV12-4 to TRBJ2-1; 10 bases are shared with TRBD2. After removal of 6 bases from V and 4 bases from J, the junction contained 6 bases not matched to a gene. This CDR3 region has 15 residues. The CDR3 region has the DNA TGTGCCAGCAGACTAGGGACTAGCGAATACAATGAGCAGTTCTTC. This gives the protein CASRLGTSEYNEQFF.

This chain links TRBV29-1 with TRBJ1-1; D might be TRBD1 (5 bases). This CDR3 spans 14 amino acids. V dropped 2 bases and J dropped 7 bases, with 17 bases sitting between them. Looked up from germline, CDR1 is SQVTM and CDR2 is ANQGSEA. In DNA, the CDR3 is TGCAGCGTTGAATTAGCGGGACCATACAATGAAGCTTTCTTT. This codes for CSVELAGPYNEAFF.

V is TRBV24-1 and J is TRBJ2-5; the match to TRBD1 covers 11 bases. The CDR3 has 17 amino acids. The germline CDR1 and CDR2 sequences are KGHDR and SFDVKD. V trimming: 3 bases; J trimming: 5 bases; junction bases outside the gene matches: 10. DNA for the CDR3: TGTGCCACCAGTGATGCCGGGACAGGGGGTATGAGGGAGACCCAGTACTTC. Encoded protein: CATSDAGTGGMRETQYF.